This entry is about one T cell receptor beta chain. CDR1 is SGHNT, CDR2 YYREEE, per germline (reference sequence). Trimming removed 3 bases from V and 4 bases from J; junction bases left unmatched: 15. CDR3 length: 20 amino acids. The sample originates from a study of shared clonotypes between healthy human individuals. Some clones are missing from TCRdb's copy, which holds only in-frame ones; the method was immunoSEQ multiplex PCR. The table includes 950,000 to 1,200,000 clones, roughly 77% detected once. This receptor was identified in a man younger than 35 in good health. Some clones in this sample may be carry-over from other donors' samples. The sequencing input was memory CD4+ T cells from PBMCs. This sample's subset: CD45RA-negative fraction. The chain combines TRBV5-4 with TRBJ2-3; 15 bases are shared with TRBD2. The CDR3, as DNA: TGTGCCAGCAGCTGGGGACTAGCGGGAGGCCAACGACCCCTGCCAGATACGCAGTATTTT. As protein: CASSWGLAGGQRPLPDTQYF.